Below are 15 T cell receptor beta chains sequenced from a single sample in a study of cytomegalovirus exposure and HLA in healthy donors. PCR amplification relied on 60 Vbeta primers (plus 13 Jbeta primers). Sequencing used immunoSEQ multiplex PCR; TCRdb keeps in-frame clones, though not all of them. The sample holds some 120,000 clones. The source material was PBMCs. The receptors stem from a woman in her sixties or seventies in good health and CMV-seronegative.

The gene calls are TRBV11-2 and TRBJ1-5, with 8 nucleotides matching TRBD1. V was pared by 2 bases and J by 7 bases, with 10 bases of the junction left unmatched. Germline CDR1 is SGHAT and CDR2 is FQNNGV. This CDR3 has 16 residues. The CDR3 sequence: CASSLKAGGIGQPQHF. CDR3 DNA sequence: TGTGCCAGCAGCTTAAAGGCAGGGGGCATTGGGCAGCCCCAGCATTTT.

The rearrangement joins TRBV27 to TRBJ2-7; 7 bases agree with TRBD2. Germline-derived CDR1 and CDR2 are MNHEY and SMNVEV (reference sequence). CDR3 length: 15 residues. V lost 6 bases to trimming and J lost 0 bases; unmatched junction nucleotides: 8. The CDR3 loop reads CASREGLVGSYEQYF. CDR3 bases: TGTGCCAGCAGGGAAGGACTAGTCGGCTCCTACGAGCAGTACTTC.

This chain joins TRBV6-5 and TRBJ2-1; 9 bases are shared with TRBD2. Germline loops: CDR1 MNHEY, CDR2 SVGAGI. The CDR3 totals 16 residues. J gave up 4 bases and V 2 bases, and 6 bases lay outside the gene matches. The CDR3 nucleotides read TGTGCCAGCAGTTACGAGGGGACTAGCCAATACAATGAGCAGTTCTTC. As protein: CASSYEGTSQYNEQFF.

This sequence joins TRBV2 and TRBJ2-7, with a possible D match to TRBD2 (5 bases). Trimming pared 7 bases from V and 2 bases from J, leaving 12 bases between. Germline-derived CDR1 and CDR2 are SNHLY and FYNNEI. The CDR3 consists of 13 residues. CDR3: CASTLDGTYEQYF. The CDR3 coding sequence is TGTGCCAGCACCCTGGACGGGACCTACGAGCAGTACTTC.

The genes are TRBV28 and TRBJ2-2; TRBD1 agrees at 10 bases. This CDR3 spans 15 amino acids. Losses at the gene ends were 6 bases for V and 5 bases for J; bases not matched to a gene: 6. Germline values: CDR1 MDHEN, CDR2 SYDVKM. CDR3 in amino acids: CASRKPGQGTGELFF. Written as DNA, the CDR3 is TGTGCCAGCAGGAAACCGGGACAGGGGACCGGGGAGCTGTTTTTT. Filled out from reference TRBV28 and TRBJ2-2, the complete variable domain reads DVKVTQSSRYLVKRTGEKVFLECVQDMDHENMFWYRQDPGLGLRLIYFSYDVKMKEKGDIPEGYSVSREKKERFSLILESASTNQTSMYLCASRKPGQGTGELFFGEGSRLTVL.

The V call is TRBV7-9, the J call TRBJ1-6; D not resolved. The ends were cut back, 2 bases at V and 9 bases at J, with 14 bases in the middle. The CDR3 is made up of 15 amino acids. CDR1 and CDR2 (germline): SEHNR, FQNEAQ (reference sequence). DNA of the CDR3: TGTGCCAGCAGCTTAAGTCGCTCCGGAGGTTCACCCCTCCACTTT. Protein sequence: CASSLSRSGGSPLHF.

The gene calls are TRBV28 and TRBJ2-1; TRBD1 is a possible D gene (5 bases). CDR1 and CDR2 (germline): MDHEN, SYDVKM. The germline V and J ends were trimmed by 5 bases and 0 bases, with 17 bases remaining between them. This CDR3 is built from 17 residues. CDR3 residues: CASSDSAGLRSYNEQFF. The DNA of the CDR3 is TGTGCCAGCAGTGACAGTGCCGGGCTGCGCTCCTACAATGAGCAGTTCTTC.

The chain links TRBV18 to TRBJ2-3, with TRBD2 matching 8 bases. This CDR3 contains 14 residues. Germline CDR1 reads KGHSH; CDR2 reads LQKENI. After removal of 6 bases from V and 4 bases from J, the junction contained 6 bases not matched to a gene. The CDR3 region is CASSRGVDADTQYF. Written as DNA, the CDR3 is TGTGCCAGCTCGCGGGGGGTAGACGCAGATACGCAGTATTTT.

The J gene is TRBJ1-4, the V gene TRBV19; possibly TRBD1 for D (6 bases). The CDR3 extends over 14 amino acids. Germline V CDR1 and CDR2: LNHDA, SQIVND (reference sequence). With 5 bases removed from V and 8 bases from J, the gap between germline ends came to 15 bases. In DNA, the CDR3 is TGTGCCAGTAGTTCACAGGGCATTTCCGAAAAACTGTTTTTT. It encodes CASSSQGISEKLFF.

DNA of the CDR3: TGCGCCAGCAGCTTCGACAGGGGGTCTACTGAAGCTTTCTTT. This gives the protein CASSFDRGSTEAFF. The rearrangement joins TRBV4-1 to TRBJ1-1, with 9 bases matching TRBD1. The germline V gene encodes CDR1 MGHRA and CDR2 YSYEKL. This CDR3 is built from 14 residues. Trimming cost V 5 bases and J 5 bases; bases outside gene matches: 6.

The chain recombines TRBV5-1 with TRBJ2-7; D may be TRBD2 (5 bases). The V and J ends lost 4 bases and 5 bases respectively, with 13 bases between them. CDR3 length: 13 amino acids. The germline V gene encodes CDR1 SGHRS and CDR2 YFSETQ. CDR3 region: CASSPQSGNEQYF. The DNA for the CDR3 is TGCGCCAGCAGCCCCCAGTCGGGGAACGAGCAGTACTTC.

The chain is built from TRBV7-8 and TRBJ2-7, with D perhaps matching TRBD1 (5 bases). In germline, CDR1 is SGHVS, CDR2 FQNEAQ. The CDR3 extends over 14 amino acids. Trimming stripped 2 bases from V and 4 bases from J, with 12 bases between. This CDR3 is CASSLSQGVYEQYF. The CDR3 nucleotides read TGTGCCAGCAGCTTATCCCAGGGCGTATACGAGCAGTACTTC.

V usage is TRBV2 and J usage is TRBJ2-1; 10 bases fit TRBD1. The CDR3 length is 14 residues. J was trimmed by 10 bases and V by 5 bases; bases with no gene match: 8. Per germline, CDR1 SNHLY and CDR2 FYNNEI. CDR3 residues: CASSRDRGQWEQFF. In DNA form, the CDR3 reads TGTGCCAGCAGTCGGGACAGGGGCCAATGGGAGCAGTTCTTC. Using reference TRBV2 and TRBJ2-1 for the parts outside the CDR3, the full variable domain is EPEVTQTPSHQVTQMGQEVILRCVPISNHLYFYWYRQILGQKVEFLVSFYNNEISEKSEIFDDQFSVERPDGSNFTLKIRSTKLEDSAMYFCASSRDRGQWEQFFGPGTRLTVL.

This chain links TRBV28 with TRBJ1-2, with D uncertain. Germline V CDR1 and CDR2: MDHEN, SYDVKM. CDR3 size: 11 residues. V gave up 6 bases and J gave up 6 bases, with 8 bases separating them. CDR3 region: CASRLINGYTF. The CDR3 DNA is TGTGCCAGCAGATTAATAAATGGCTACACCTTC.

The chain combines TRBV6-6 with TRBJ2-3; D gene uncertain. Germline lookup yields CDR1 MNHNY and CDR2 SVGAGI (reference sequence). Trimming shortened V by 6 bases and J by 7 bases, and 11 bases separated the two germline ends. The CDR3 totals 12 residues. CDR3 sequence (DNA): TGTGCCAGCAGCTTGCTGGAGCATACGCAGTATTTT. This codes for CASSLLEHTQYF.